These 27 T cell receptor beta chains originate from one sample sequenced in a study of CD8+ T cells in alopecia areata. Extraction of RNA preceded its reverse transcription into cDNA, which served as the sequencing template. Here immunoSEQ multiplex PCR was the method, and the copy in TCRdb shows in-frame clones only, minus some. Among about 160,000 clones, over 80% were seen once, and the ten largest hold over 12%. Sequencing was performed on CD8+ T cells sorted from blood, taken at week 0. Every receptor here comes from a human donor with alopecia areata.

The CDR3 sequence: CASSLTEYGGGELFF. As DNA, the CDR3 is TGTGCCAGCAGCTTAACGGAATACGGAGGCGGGGAGCTGTTTTTT. This rearrangement joins TRBV7-3 to TRBJ2-2, with D possibly being TRBD2 (5 bases). The germline V gene encodes CDR1 SGHTA and CDR2 FQGTGA. The CDR3 consists of 15 residues. Trimming cost V 0 bases and J 7 bases, with 12 bases left between them.

The rearrangement uses TRBV7-6 and TRBJ2-1; 8 bases align to TRBD1. The V segment lost 8 bases and the J segment 8 bases; nucleotides outside the gene matches: 14. The germline gives CDR1 SGHVS, CDR2 FNYEAQ. The CDR3 covers 15 residues. DNA for the CDR3: TGTGCCAGCTTTATGCCGGGACAGGCTAAAGATGAGCAGTTCTTC. This gives the protein CASFMPGQAKDEQFF.

V and J are TRBV9 and TRBJ1-4; weak D call: TRBD1 (6 bases). CDR1 SGDLS and CDR2 YYNGEE come from the germline V gene. V was cut by 2 bases and J by 0 bases, with 8 bases left in between. CDR3 length: 15 residues. This CDR3 reads CASSVSGATNEKLFF. The CDR3 nucleotides read TGTGCCAGCAGCGTCTCAGGGGCAACTAATGAAAAACTGTTTTTT.

This chain uses TRBV19 with TRBJ2-7, with D uncertain. The V and J ends lost 5 bases and 4 bases respectively, with 12 bases between them. The CDR3 is 13 amino acids. Germline CDR1 reads LNHDA; CDR2 reads SQIVND (reference sequence). The CDR3 is CASSFSASYEQYF. The CDR3 DNA reads TGTGCCAGTAGTTTCTCCGCATCATACGAGCAGTACTTC.

The CDR3 region has the DNA TGTGCCAGTAGTATAGCGGGTTGGTTTCGGACAGGGGAGTTGTTGGATGGCTACACCTTC. It translates to CASSIAGWFRTGELLDGYTF. The chain uses TRBV19 and TRBJ1-2, with 9 bases that match TRBD1. CDR3 size: 20 residues. Per the germline V gene, CDR1 is LNHDA and CDR2 is SQIVND (reference sequence). V lost 1 base to trimming and J lost 6 bases; unmatched junction nucleotides: 21.

The rearrangement uses TRBV29-1 and TRBJ2-7; the D is unclear. The CDR3 sequence is 13 residues long. In germline, CDR1 is SQVTM, CDR2 ANQGSEA. V was cut by 5 bases and J by 0 bases, with 11 bases left in between. The CDR3 sequence: CSVQPSSSYEQYF. The CDR3 DNA is TGCAGCGTTCAGCCGTCTAGCTCCTACGAGCAGTACTTC.

In nucleotides, the CDR3 is TGTGCCAGCAGCATAGGACAGGGATTCGAGCAGTACTTC. This sequence encodes CASSIGQGFEQYF. The J gene is TRBJ2-7, the V gene TRBV2, with TRBD1 identical over 8 bases. Germline trimming cut 6 bases from V and 6 bases from J; bases unmatched to any gene: 7. Germline values: CDR1 SNHLY, CDR2 FYNNEI. This CDR3 has 13 residues.

The chain has TRBV7-9 and TRBJ2-5; D not certain. CDR1 and CDR2 from the germline V gene are SEHNR and FQNEAQ (reference sequence). CDR3 length equals 16 residues. V gave up 4 bases and J gave up 2 bases, with 17 bases separating them. CDR3 protein: CASSSPQRQIQETQYF. The CDR3 region has the DNA TGTGCCAGCAGCTCCCCCCAAAGGCAGATACAAGAGACCCAGTACTTC.

The chain couples TRBV11-2 to TRBJ2-1; no firm D call. This CDR3 is 16 amino acids long. The V gene's germline CDR1 is SGHAT and CDR2 FQNNGV. V lost 2 bases to trimming and J lost 0 bases, with 11 bases between them. Here the CDR3 reads CASSLRVGYSYNEQFF. DNA for the CDR3: TGTGCCAGCAGCTTACGGGTCGGGTACTCCTACAATGAGCAGTTCTTC.

This rearrangement joins TRBV10-3 to TRBJ2-7; tentative D call: TRBD2 (6 bases). The germline V gene has CDR1 ENHRY and CDR2 SYGVKD. V lost 3 bases, J lost 2 bases, and 14 bases lay in between. The CDR3 runs to 15 residues. The CDR3 spells CAISDTIAETYEQYF. CDR3 in DNA: TGTGCCATCAGTGATACGATAGCGGAAACCTACGAGCAGTACTTC.

The chain links TRBV2 to TRBJ2-7, with D unresolved. CDR1 is SNHLY, CDR2 FYNNEI, per germline. CDR3 length equals 14 residues. V dropped 4 bases and J dropped 2 bases, with 12 bases sitting between them. CDR3 protein: CASSVGGATYEQYF. In DNA form, the CDR3 reads TGTGCCAGCAGTGTAGGTGGTGCCACCTACGAGCAGTACTTC.

CDR3 loop: CASSFDRDEQYF. CDR3 bases: TGTGCCAGCAGCTTCGACAGGGACGAGCAGTACTTC. The chain joins TRBV11-1 to TRBJ2-7, with 7 bases identical to TRBD1. Germline V gene data show CDR1 as SGHAT and CDR2 as FQDESV (reference sequence). V lost 3 bases to trimming and J lost 5 bases; unmatched junction nucleotides: 1. The CDR3 is made up of 12 amino acids.

This clone was counted only a few times. The chain recombines TRBV2 with TRBJ1-4; 7 bases are a match to TRBD1. Germline CDR1 SNHLY, CDR2 FYNNEI. This CDR3 comprises 14 residues. J lost 6 bases, V lost 6 bases, and 7 bases had no gene match. CDR3 sequence (DNA): TGTGCCAGCAGCGCGACAGGGTTTTATGAAAAACTGTTTTTT. The encoded protein is CASSATGFYEKLFF.

For this clone: A read error may account for a junction end that differs from germline. The rearrangement uses TRBV7-7 and TRBJ2-7; maybe TRBD1 (5 bases). The germline V gene has CDR1 SSHAT and CDR2 FNYEAQ (reference sequence). The CDR3 runs 13 residues. The CDR3 region is CASSLQDRYEQYF. The CDR3 DNA sequence: TGTGCTAGCAGCTTACAGGATAGGTACGAGCAGTACTTC.

Remarks on this clone: One end of the junction varies from germline; a read error may be responsible. The chain is built from TRBV10-2 and TRBJ1-1; D is ambiguous. From germline, CDR1 is WSHSY and CDR2 SAAADI. There are 14 residues in the CDR3. CDR3 residues: CASSEGSTNPEAFF. In DNA, the CDR3 is TGCGCCAGCAGTGAGGGCAGTACGAACCCTGAAGCTTTCTTT.

This clone was recorded a few times. The chain uses TRBV7-9 and TRBJ2-7; D uncertain. CDR3 length: 14 residues. Trimming cost V 5 bases and J 2 bases, with 13 bases left between them. CDR1 SEHNR and CDR2 FQNEAQ come from the germline V gene (reference sequence). As DNA, the CDR3 is TGTGCCAGCAGCCCTCGGTTGGCGGCCTACGAGCAGTACTTC. Protein product: CASSPRLAAYEQYF. Looking up the rest from reference TRBV7-9 and TRBJ2-7 gives the full variable domain: DTGVSQNPRHKITKRGQNVTFRCDPISEHNRLYWYRQTLGQGPEFLTYFQNEAQLEKSRLLSDRFSAERPKGSFSTLEIQRTEQGDSAMYLCASSPRLAAYEQYFGPGTRLTVT.

This sequence joins TRBV19 and TRBJ1-5; D remains ambiguous. There are 13 residues in the CDR3. CDR1 is LNHDA, CDR2 SQIVND, per germline (reference sequence). Trimming left V 0 bases short and J 5 bases short, with 5 bases between. In nucleotides, the CDR3 is TGTGCCAGTAGTATAGACTGGGATCAGCCCCAGCATTTT. It codes for CASSIDWDQPQHF.

The rearrangement joins TRBV6-5 to TRBJ2-4; 7 nucleotides agree with TRBD1. The germline gives CDR1 MNHEY, CDR2 SVGAGI. Unmatched junction bases numbered 8, after V lost 6 bases and J lost 6 bases. The CDR3 is made up of 14 amino acids. CDR3 sequence (DNA): TGTGCCAGCAGCCCCGGGACAGATCTAAACATTCAGTACTTC. It translates to CASSPGTDLNIQYF.

The rearrangement links TRBV10-2 to TRBJ2-3; D gene uncertain. The V end lost 3 bases, the J end lost 2 bases, and 9 bases lay between the germline ends. CDR1 and CDR2 (germline): WSHSY, SAAADI. The CDR3 covers 14 residues. CDR3 DNA sequence: TGCGCCAGCAGTGAAGGTGTCGACACAGATACGCAGTATTTT. This codes for CASSEGVDTDTQYF.

This clone was seen only once. This chain connects TRBV11-2 to TRBJ2-5; 10 bases map to TRBD1. The J call may be faulty, since TRBJ2-7 better matches the DNA end. Germline assignment: CDR1 SGHAT and CDR2 FQNNGV. CDR3 length equals 15 residues. The CDR3 nucleotides read TGTGCCAGCAGCCAGCCGGGACAGGGGCTCTACGAGCAGTACTTC. Amino acids: CASSQPGQGLYEQYF.

This clone was counted once. The rearrangement joins TRBV30 to TRBJ2-7, with 8 bases aligning to TRBD1. This CDR3 has 14 amino acids. Germline-derived CDR1 and CDR2 are GTSNPN and SVGIG (reference sequence). With V trimmed by 2 bases and J by 1 base, 4 bases remained unmatched. The CDR3 region has the DNA TGTGCCTGGAGTACGCGGACAGGGTCCTACGAGCAGTACTTC. Translating it yields CAWSTRTGSYEQYF.

The chain carries TRBV2 and TRBJ2-7; no definite D call. The CDR3 loop spans 15 amino acids. Germline values: CDR1 SNHLY, CDR2 FYNNEI. The V end was cut by 1 base, the J end by 6 bases, with 16 bases between. DNA for the CDR3: TGTGCCAGCAGTGAAGTGAGGCAAGGTCTTATCGAGCAGTACTTC. Amino acid sequence: CASSEVRQGLIEQYF.

This clone came up a few times. The gene calls are TRBV4-2 and TRBJ2-2; 8 nucleotides match TRBD1. Germline-derived CDR1 and CDR2 are LGHNA and YNFKEQ. V gave up 1 base and J gave up 4 bases; unmatched junction bases: 2. This CDR3 has 15 amino acids. The CDR3 sequence is CASSQGTGLTGELFF. The CDR3 nucleotides are TGTGCCAGCAGCCAAGGGACAGGGCTCACCGGGGAGCTGTTTTTT.

The V gene is TRBV7-6, the J gene TRBJ2-2; D unclear. The CDR3 is 13 amino acids. V lost 5 bases and J 6 bases, leaving 10 bases between the germline ends. Germline loops: CDR1 SGHVS, CDR2 FNYEAQ. The CDR3, as DNA: TGTGCCAGCAGCCCTACTATCGCCGGGGAGCTGTTTTTT. Translating it yields CASSPTIAGELFF.

This chain uses TRBV13 with TRBJ2-3; a weak D match, TRBD2 (5 bases). Trimming shortened V by 4 bases and J by 6 bases, and 14 bases separated the two germline ends. This CDR3 has 14 residues. Germline CDR1 PRHDT, CDR2 FYEKMQ (reference sequence). CDR3 bases: TGTGCCAGCAGCTCCCGGCTATTAGCGGATACGCAGTATTTT. Encoded protein: CASSSRLLADTQYF.

V is TRBV4-1 and J is TRBJ2-7; 9 bases are a match to TRBD2. The CDR3 runs to 16 residues. CDR1 and CDR2 from the germline V gene are MGHRA and YSYEKL. V lost 0 bases, J lost 5 bases, and 8 bases stayed unmatched. In DNA form, the CDR3 reads TGCGCCAGCAGCCAAGATATGGCTAGCGGGACCCACGAGCAGTACTTC. This codes for CASSQDMASGTHEQYF.

This sequence joins TRBV5-6 and TRBJ1-1; a possible D gene is TRBD1 (6 bases). The CDR3 length is 14 residues. Germline V gene data show CDR1 as SGHDT and CDR2 as YYEEEE. The V and J ends lost 4 bases and 6 bases respectively, with 16 bases between them. CDR3 coding DNA: TGTGCCAGCAGCCCCTGGGGGGGCCACCCTGAAGCTTTCTTT. Translated: CASSPWGGHPEAFF.